This T cell receptor (beta chain) stems from a study of T-cell reconstitution after alpha-beta-depleted transplantation in children. This CDR3 has 15 residues. Germline assignment: CDR1 MNHEY and CDR2 SMNVEV (reference sequence). The germline V and J ends were trimmed by 3 bases and 1 base, with 10 bases remaining between them. This clonotype came up a few times. A library of TCRbeta sequences, prepared with unique molecular identifiers, was generated. TCRdb reprocessed the PCR reads via MiXCR and lists one record per CDR3 protein. The sample lists roughly 300,000 distinct CDR3 sequences, over 8% seen once, with over 9% in the top ten.

This TCR was recovered from a human donor who donated a stem cell graft to a child with SCID. This rearrangement joins TRBV27 to TRBJ1-5, with D unclear. Specimen: PBMCs from the stem cell graft donor, collected from the stem cell graft. The DNA for the CDR3 is TGTGCCAGCAGTTTCGACAAATTCAGCAATCAGCCCCAGCATTTT. Protein product: CASSFDKFSNQPQHF.